Reported below is one T cell receptor (beta chain). What it binds is not known. These data originate in a study of glioma-infiltrating T cells after dendritic cell vaccination. Across the whole study: Dendritic cells derived from monocytes and pulsed with autologous tumor lysate formed the vaccine.

Primers: 60 V beta forward and 13 J beta reverse. TCRdb's table, derived via immunoSEQ multiplex PCR, lists solely in-frame clones and lacks some. The sample yields under 70,000 clones, around four fifths seen once. Broader study findings: Survival was not directly related to TCR clonality in these patients.

The CDR3 sequence is 13 residues long. With 0 bases removed from V and 7 bases from J, the gap between germline ends came to 7 bases. Germline V gene lookup returns CDR1 SGHVS and CDR2 FQNEAQ. This specimen was blood, taken before dendritic cell vaccination. This chain connects TRBV7-8 to TRBJ2-1, with TRBD2 as a possible D gene (6 bases). The sequence was obtained from a human donor with glioblastoma. In DNA, the CDR3 is TGTGCCAGCAGCTTAGCGGGGGGTAATGAGCAGTTCTTC. It translates to CASSLAGGNEQFF.